This entry lists 20 T cell receptor beta chains sequenced from one sample in a study of blood T cell repertoires in COVID-19 (dated by TCRdb to between 2020 and 2021). Libraries were built with the immunoSEQ multiplex PCR assay. TCRdb mirrors the immuneACCESS table, restricted to in-frame sequences. Some clones are absent from its copies; in checked studies, under half trace to an unresolved V gene, and the reason for the others is unknown. The sample has around 140,000 clones on record, roughly 82% of them singletons. The leading ten clones occupy 13% to 15% of the sample. Sequenced: peripheral blood. These receptors were obtained from a human donor with acute or convalescent COVID-19. The donor label of this sample is uncertain.

The rearrangement uses TRBV4-1 and TRBJ2-2, with 8 bases fitting TRBD1. The V and J ends lost 5 bases and 2 bases, in that order; junction bases with no gene match: 10. The CDR3 consists of 17 residues. The V gene's germline CDR1 is MGHRA and CDR2 YSYEKL. CDR3 in DNA: TGCGCCAGCAGCTTGCGGACAGGGCTGGGAAACACCGGGGAGCTGTTTTTT. Amino acid sequence: CASSLRTGLGNTGELFF.

The chain uses TRBV5-6 and TRBJ1-4; D unresolved. CDR1 is SGHDT and CDR2 is YYEEEE in the germline V gene. The CDR3 contains 13 residues. The V end was cut by 4 bases, the J end by 12 bases, with 16 bases between. The CDR3 nucleotides read TGTGCCAGCAGCGTAGATAGGCAGGCACAACTGTTTTTT. Its protein product is CASSVDRQAQLFF.

The rearrangement joins TRBV4-1 to TRBJ2-2; 9 bases fit TRBD2. Germline V gene data show CDR1 as MGHRA and CDR2 as YSYEKL. Unmatched junction bases numbered 6, after V lost 4 bases and J lost 6 bases. The CDR3 runs 15 residues. This CDR3 is CASSRRTSEAGELFF. The DNA of the CDR3 is TGCGCCAGCAGCCGTCGGACTAGCGAGGCCGGGGAGCTGTTTTTT.

The rearrangement links TRBV3-1 (or the pseudogene TRBV3-2) to TRBJ2-2; D may be TRBD1 (6 bases). With 3 bases removed from V and 0 bases from J, the gap between germline ends came to 11 bases. Germline V CDR1 and CDR2: LGHDT, YNNKEL (reference sequence). The CDR3 sequence is 16 residues long. CDR3 region: CASSQGAEANTGELFF. Here the CDR3 DNA reads TGTGCCAGCAGCCAGGGGGCGGAGGCGAACACCGGGGAGCTGTTTTTT.

V usage is TRBV2 and J usage is TRBJ1-5; 10 bases fit TRBD1. The ends lost 4 bases at V and 0 bases at J; junction bases unmatched: 12. This CDR3 has 19 amino acids. Germline CDR1 and CDR2: SNHLY and FYNNEI. The CDR3: CASSVSRGQGGYSNQPQHF. The CDR3 DNA reads TGTGCCAGCAGTGTTTCCCGCGGACAGGGGGGATATAGCAATCAGCCCCAGCATTTT.

The genes are TRBV7-2 and TRBJ2-3; 10 bases line up with TRBD2. In germline, CDR1 is SGHTA, CDR2 FQGNSA. This CDR3 region has 16 residues. Trimming took 0 bases from V and 8 from J; bases not matched to a gene: 8. CDR3 residues: CASSLASGGASGTQYF. In DNA form, the CDR3 reads TGTGCCAGCAGCTTAGCCAGCGGGGGGGCGTCTGGTACGCAGTATTTT.

This sequence joins TRBV20-1 and TRBJ1-4, with a tentative D call TRBD1 (6 bases). Germline CDR1 and CDR2: DFQATT and SNEGSKA (reference sequence). V lost 4 bases, J lost 8 bases, and 17 bases lay in between. This CDR3 contains 14 residues. For the CDR3, the DNA is TGCAGTGCTAATGACGGGGGGCGGAAGGAAAAACTGTTTTTT. Its protein is CSANDGGRKEKLFF.

The chain uses TRBV5-1 and TRBJ2-3, with D perhaps matching TRBD2 (6 bases). The CDR3 consists of 14 residues. Germline CDR1 is SGHRS and CDR2 is YFSETQ. V was pared by 3 bases and J by 4 bases, with 12 bases between. CDR3 DNA sequence: TGCGCCAGCAGCTGGGGAGGCATCTCAGATACGCAGTATTTT. Encoded protein: CASSWGGISDTQYF.

This chain uses TRBV5-1 with TRBJ1-2; D unresolved. Germline lookup yields CDR1 SGHRS and CDR2 YFSETQ. V dropped 0 bases and J dropped 1 base, with 10 bases sitting between them. The CDR3 covers 15 residues. CDR3 residues: CASSLALSLNYGYTF. CDR3 coding DNA: TGCGCCAGCAGCTTGGCCTTATCTCTTAACTATGGCTACACCTTC.

This clone was picked up a small number of times. This chain joins TRBV10-3 and TRBJ1-1; 9 positions agree with TRBD1. The CDR3 is made up of 15 amino acids. The V gene end was trimmed by 5 bases and the J gene end by 1 base; junction bases not matched to a gene: 5. The germline gives CDR1 ENHRY, CDR2 SYGVKD. The CDR3 region is CAISNQDRGNTEAFF. CDR3 DNA: TGTGCCATCAGTAATCAGGACAGGGGGAACACTGAAGCTTTCTTT.

The chain has TRBV2 and TRBJ1-5; D not certain. V lost 3 bases and J 0 bases, leaving 6 bases between the germline ends. CDR1 is SNHLY and CDR2 is FYNNEI in the germline V gene. The CDR3 has 14 residues. The CDR3 loop reads CASSDRSSNQPQHF. The DNA of the CDR3 is TGTGCCAGCAGTGACAGGTCTAGCAATCAGCCCCAGCATTTT.

This clone appeared a few times. This chain joins TRBV6-2 or TRBV6-3 and TRBJ2-3; D is perhaps TRBD2 (6 bases). The V end was cut by 5 bases, the J end by 5 bases, with 23 bases between. The CDR3 length is 17 residues. Germline loops: CDR1 MNHEY, CDR2 SVGEGT. In DNA form, the CDR3 reads TGTGCCAGCAGTCCAGGGCCCTCATGGGGGAGGAGAGATACGCAGTATTTT. Translation: CASSPGPSWGRRDTQYF.

The chain carries TRBV7-2 and TRBJ2-7; 7 nucleotides agree with TRBD1. The germline V gene has CDR1 SGHTA and CDR2 FQGNSA. V dropped 5 bases and J dropped 2; count of bases not matched to a gene: 9. This CDR3 contains 15 residues. The CDR3 nucleotides are TGTGCCAGCAGCCTTGCGACAGGGACCCCCTACGAGCAGTACTTC. Translating it yields CASSLATGTPYEQYF.

Comment on this clone: Other DNA sequences in this sample translate to the same CDR3. V and J are TRBV5-1 and TRBJ2-7, with D maybe TRBD1 (5 bases). V was cut by 0 bases and J by 0 bases, with 7 bases left in between. This CDR3 has 14 amino acids. Germline V lookup: CDR1 SGHRS, CDR2 YFSETQ. The DNA of the CDR3 is TGCGCCAGCAGCTTGGGGGGCAACTCCTACGAGCAGTACTTC. Its protein product is CASSLGGNSYEQYF.

The chain combines TRBV5-6 with TRBJ1-3; no definite D call. The CDR3 runs 14 residues. Trimming took 5 bases from V and 3 from J, leaving 12 bases between them. The V gene's germline CDR1 is SGHDT and CDR2 YYEEEE. The CDR3 protein is CASRAWGGGNTIYF. The CDR3 nucleotides read TGTGCCAGCAGGGCTTGGGGAGGTGGAAACACCATATATTTT.

This chain uses TRBV6-5 with TRBJ1-5; D possibly corresponds to TRBD1 (6 bases). This CDR3 spans 15 amino acids. CDR1 and CDR2 (germline): MNHEY, SVGAGI. Trimming took 6 bases from V and 7 from J, leaving 19 bases between them. The DNA for the CDR3 is TGTGCCAGCAGACCAAGTTGGGGGGGCCAGCAGCCCCAGCATTTT. Translated: CASRPSWGGQQPQHF.

In nucleotides, the CDR3 is TGTGCCACCCAGGGACAGGGGGCTTATACAGATACGCAGTATTTT. It specifies CATQGQGAYTDTQYF. The chain has TRBV6-5 and TRBJ2-3, with TRBD1 identical over 12 bases. The CDR3 contains 15 residues. Trimming at V came to 10 bases and at J to 3 bases, leaving 8 bases not matched to a gene. Germline lookup yields CDR1 MNHEY and CDR2 SVGAGI.

This chain joins TRBV7-2 and TRBJ2-3; tentative D call: TRBD2 (5 bases). V shed 3 bases and J shed 0 bases, with 16 bases lying between them. In germline, CDR1 is SGHTA, CDR2 FQGNSA. The CDR3 has 17 residues. This CDR3 is CASSLDSRAISTDTQYF. In DNA, the CDR3 is TGTGCCAGCAGCTTGGACTCAAGGGCAATCAGCACAGATACGCAGTATTTT.

The chain carries TRBV30 and TRBJ1-1; 9 positions agree with TRBD1. CDR1 and CDR2 (germline): GTSNPN, SVGIG (reference sequence). CDR3 length: 13 amino acids. The trim removed 8 bases at V and 6 bases at J, leaving 10 bases unmatched. For the CDR3, the DNA is TGTGCCCAGACCCACAGGGGGCCGGCTGAAGCTTTCTTT. Protein product: CAQTHRGPAEAFF.

J is TRBJ2-4 and V is TRBV4-3; 11 bases are a match to TRBD1. Trimming cost V 0 bases and J 1 base; bases outside gene matches: 2. The CDR3 extends over 17 amino acids. The germline V gene encodes CDR1 LGHNA and CDR2 YSLEER. The chain's CDR3 is CASSQDGQGAAKNIQYF. The CDR3, as DNA: TGCGCCAGCAGCCAAGATGGACAGGGGGCCGCCAAAAACATTCAGTACTTC.